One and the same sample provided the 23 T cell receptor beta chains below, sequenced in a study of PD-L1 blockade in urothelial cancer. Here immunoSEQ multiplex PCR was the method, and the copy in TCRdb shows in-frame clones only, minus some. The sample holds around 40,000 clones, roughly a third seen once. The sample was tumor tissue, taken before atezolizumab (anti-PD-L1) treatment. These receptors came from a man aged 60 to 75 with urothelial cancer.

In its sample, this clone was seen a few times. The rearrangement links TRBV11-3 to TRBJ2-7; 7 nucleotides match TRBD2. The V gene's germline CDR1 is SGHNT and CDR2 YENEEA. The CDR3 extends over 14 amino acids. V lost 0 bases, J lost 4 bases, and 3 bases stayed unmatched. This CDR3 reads CASSLESGTYEQYF. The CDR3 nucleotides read TGTGCCAGCAGCTTAGAAAGCGGGACTTACGAGCAGTACTTC.

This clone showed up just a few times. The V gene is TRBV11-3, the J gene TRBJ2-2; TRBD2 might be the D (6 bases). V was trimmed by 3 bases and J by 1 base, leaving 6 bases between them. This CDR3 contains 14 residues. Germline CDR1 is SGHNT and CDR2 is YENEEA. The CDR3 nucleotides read TGTGCCAGCAGCTTGCGGGGGAACACCGGGGAGCTGTTTTTT. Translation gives CASSLRGNTGELFF.

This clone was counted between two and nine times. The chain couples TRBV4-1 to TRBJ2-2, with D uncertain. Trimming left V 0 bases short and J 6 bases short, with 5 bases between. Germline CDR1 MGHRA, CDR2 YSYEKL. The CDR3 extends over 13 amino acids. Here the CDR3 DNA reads TGCGCCAGCAGCCAAGATCACCCCGGGGAGCTGTTTTTT. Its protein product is CASSQDHPGELFF.

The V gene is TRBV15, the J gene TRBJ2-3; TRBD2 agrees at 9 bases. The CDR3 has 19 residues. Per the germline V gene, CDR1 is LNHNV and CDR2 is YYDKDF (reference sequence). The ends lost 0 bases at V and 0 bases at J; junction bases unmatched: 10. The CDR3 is CATSRDTRLAVSSTDTQYF. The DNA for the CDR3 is TGTGCCACCAGCAGAGACACCAGACTAGCGGTTTCTAGCACAGATACGCAGTATTTT.

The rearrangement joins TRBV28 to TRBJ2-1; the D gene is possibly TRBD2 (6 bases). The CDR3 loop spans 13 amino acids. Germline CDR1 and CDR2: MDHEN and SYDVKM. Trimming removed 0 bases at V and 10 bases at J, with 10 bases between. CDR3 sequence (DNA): TGTGCCAGCAGTTTATGGGGCGCGGGGGAGCAGTTCTTC. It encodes CASSLWGAGEQFF.

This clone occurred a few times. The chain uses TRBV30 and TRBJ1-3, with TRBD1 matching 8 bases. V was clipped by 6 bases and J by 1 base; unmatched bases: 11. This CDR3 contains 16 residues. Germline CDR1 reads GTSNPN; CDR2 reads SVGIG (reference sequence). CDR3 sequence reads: CACQTHTGGSGNTIYF. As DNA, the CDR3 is TGTGCCTGTCAAACCCATACAGGGGGTTCTGGAAACACCATATATTTT.

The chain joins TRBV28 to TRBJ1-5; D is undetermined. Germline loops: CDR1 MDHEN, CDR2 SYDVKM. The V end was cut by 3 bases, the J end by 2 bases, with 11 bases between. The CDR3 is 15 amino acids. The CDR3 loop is CASSFGRRGNQPQHF. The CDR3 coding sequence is TGTGCCAGCAGTTTTGGCCGTAGAGGCAATCAGCCCCAGCATTTT. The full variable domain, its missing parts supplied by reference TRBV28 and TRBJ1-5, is DVKVTQSSRYLVKRTGEKVFLECVQDMDHENMFWYRQDPGLGLRLIYFSYDVKMKEKGDIPEGYSVSREKKERFSLILESASTNQTSMYLCASSFGRRGNQPQHFGDGTRLSIL.

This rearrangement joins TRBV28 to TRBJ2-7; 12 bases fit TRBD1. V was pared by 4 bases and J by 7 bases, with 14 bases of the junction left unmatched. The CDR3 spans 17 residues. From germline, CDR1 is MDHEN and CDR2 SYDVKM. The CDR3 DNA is TGTGCCAGCAGTTCGTATGGTGGGACAGGGGGCTTGTGGGAGCAGTACTTC. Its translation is CASSSYGGTGGLWEQYF.

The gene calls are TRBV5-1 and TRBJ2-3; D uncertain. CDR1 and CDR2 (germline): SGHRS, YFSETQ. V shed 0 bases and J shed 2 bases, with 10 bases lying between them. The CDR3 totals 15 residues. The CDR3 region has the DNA TGCGCCAGCAGCTTGGTCGGCAGATCCACAGATACGCAGTATTTT. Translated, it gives CASSLVGRSTDTQYF.

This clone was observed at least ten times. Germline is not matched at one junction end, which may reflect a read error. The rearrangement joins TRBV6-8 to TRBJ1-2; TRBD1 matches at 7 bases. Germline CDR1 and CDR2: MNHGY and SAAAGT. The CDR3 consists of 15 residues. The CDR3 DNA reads TGTGCCATCAGTGGGCGACAGGGTCGGGACTATGGCTACACCTTC. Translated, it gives CAISGRQGRDYGYTF.

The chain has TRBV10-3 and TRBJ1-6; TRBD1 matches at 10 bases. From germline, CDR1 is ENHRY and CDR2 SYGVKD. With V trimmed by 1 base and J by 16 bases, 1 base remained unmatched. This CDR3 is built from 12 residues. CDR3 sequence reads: CAISELGQGLHF. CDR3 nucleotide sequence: TGTGCCATCAGTGAGTTGGGACAGGGGCTCCACTTT.

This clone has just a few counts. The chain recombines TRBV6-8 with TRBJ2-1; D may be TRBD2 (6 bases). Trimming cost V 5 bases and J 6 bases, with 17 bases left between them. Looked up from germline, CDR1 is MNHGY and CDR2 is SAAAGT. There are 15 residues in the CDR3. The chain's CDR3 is CASSRRLGFPNEQFF. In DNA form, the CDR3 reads TGTGCCAGCAGTAGACGACTAGGATTCCCCAATGAGCAGTTCTTC.

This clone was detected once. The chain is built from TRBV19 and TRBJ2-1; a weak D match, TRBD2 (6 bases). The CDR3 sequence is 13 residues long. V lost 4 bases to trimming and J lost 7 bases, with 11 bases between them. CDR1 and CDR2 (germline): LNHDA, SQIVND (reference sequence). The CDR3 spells CASSSGARNEQFF. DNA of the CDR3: TGTGCCAGTAGTAGCGGGGCGCGGAATGAGCAGTTCTTC.

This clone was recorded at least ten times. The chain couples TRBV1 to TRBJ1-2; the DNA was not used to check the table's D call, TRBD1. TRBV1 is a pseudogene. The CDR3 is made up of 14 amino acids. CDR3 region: CASSQVTGGYGYTF. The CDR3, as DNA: TGCGCCAGCAGCCAAGTAACAGGGGGCTATGGCTACACCTTC.

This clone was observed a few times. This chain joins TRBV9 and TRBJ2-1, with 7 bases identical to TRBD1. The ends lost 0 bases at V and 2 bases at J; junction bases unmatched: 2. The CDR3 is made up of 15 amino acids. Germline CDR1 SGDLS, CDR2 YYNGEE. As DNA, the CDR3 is TGTGCCAGCAGCGTAGGGCAGGGGGCCTACAATGAGCAGTTCTTC. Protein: CASSVGQGAYNEQFF.

The CDR3 reads CASSLDRGPYEQYF. In DNA form, the CDR3 reads TGCGCCAGCAGCTTGGACAGGGGACCCTACGAGCAGTACTTC. The chain joins TRBV5-1 to TRBJ2-7, with 7 bases matching TRBD1. Germline assignment: CDR1 SGHRS and CDR2 YFSETQ. The CDR3 is made up of 14 amino acids. The ends lost 0 bases at V and 2 bases at J; junction bases unmatched: 2.

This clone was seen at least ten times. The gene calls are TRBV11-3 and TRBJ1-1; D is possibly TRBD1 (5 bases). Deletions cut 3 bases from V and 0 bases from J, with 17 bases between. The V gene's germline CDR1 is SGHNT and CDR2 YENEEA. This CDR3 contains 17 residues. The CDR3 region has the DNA TGTGCCAGCAGCTTTATCCCGCAGGGACCAATGAACACTGAAGCTTTCTTT. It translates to CASSFIPQGPMNTEAFF.

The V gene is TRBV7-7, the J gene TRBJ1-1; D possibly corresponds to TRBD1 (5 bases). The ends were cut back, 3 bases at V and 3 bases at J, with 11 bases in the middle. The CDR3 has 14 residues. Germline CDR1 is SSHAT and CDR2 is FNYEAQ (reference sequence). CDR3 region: CASSFPQGHTEAFF. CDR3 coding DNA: TGTGCCAGCAGCTTTCCCCAGGGTCACACTGAAGCTTTCTTT.

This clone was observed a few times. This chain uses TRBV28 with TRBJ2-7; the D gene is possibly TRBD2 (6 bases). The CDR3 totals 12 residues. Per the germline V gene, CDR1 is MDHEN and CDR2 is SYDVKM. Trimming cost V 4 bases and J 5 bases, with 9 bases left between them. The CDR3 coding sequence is TGTGCCAGCAGTTCTCGGGAGCACGAGCAGTACTTC. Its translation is CASSSREHEQYF.

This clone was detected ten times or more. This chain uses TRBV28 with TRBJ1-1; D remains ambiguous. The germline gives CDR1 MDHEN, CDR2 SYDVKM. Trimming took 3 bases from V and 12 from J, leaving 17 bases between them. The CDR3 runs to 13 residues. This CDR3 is CASSFRGSFLPFF. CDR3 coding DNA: TGTGCCAGCAGTTTCCGCGGCAGCTTCTTACCTTTCTTT.

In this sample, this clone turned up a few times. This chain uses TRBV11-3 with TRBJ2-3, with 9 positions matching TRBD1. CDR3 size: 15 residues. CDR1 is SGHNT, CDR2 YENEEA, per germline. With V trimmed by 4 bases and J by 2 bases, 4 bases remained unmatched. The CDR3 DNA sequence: TGTGCCAGCAGCTATACAGGGGGCAACACAGATACGCAGTATTTT. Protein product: CASSYTGGNTDTQYF.

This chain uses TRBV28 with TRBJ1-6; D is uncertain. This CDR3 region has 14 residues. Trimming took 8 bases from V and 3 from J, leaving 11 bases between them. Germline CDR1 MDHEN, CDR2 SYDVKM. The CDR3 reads CASLYTGYNSPLHF. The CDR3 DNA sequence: TGTGCCAGCCTCTACACTGGCTATAATTCACCCCTCCACTTT.

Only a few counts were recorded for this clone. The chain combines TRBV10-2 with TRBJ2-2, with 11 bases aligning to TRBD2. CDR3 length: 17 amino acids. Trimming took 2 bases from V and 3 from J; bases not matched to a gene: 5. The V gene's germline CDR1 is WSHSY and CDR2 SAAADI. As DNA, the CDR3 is TGCGCCAGCAGTGAGCCTCAACTAGCGGGAGACACCGGGGAGCTGTTTTTT. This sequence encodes CASSEPQLAGDTGELFF.